The clone carrying this T cell receptor (beta chain) has at least ten counts. The CDR3 sequence is 13 residues long. Trimming at V came to 5 bases and at J to 6 bases, leaving 6 bases not matched to a gene. The germline V gene encodes CDR1 SNHLY and CDR2 FYNNEI. Library construction for TCR beta used iRepertoire HTBI primers and Arm-PCR of CDR3 regions. From the multiplex PCR reads, TCRdb called clonotypes with MiXCR, one entry per CDR3 protein. The sample yields roughly 400,000 distinct CDR3 sequences, approximately 22% seen once. Sample time point: persistent/refractory GD, antithyroid drugs over 5 years with positive TRAb. Making the TCR library involved RNA that had been extracted from PBMCs. This sample is drawn from a study of regulatory T cells in long-lasting Graves disease.

The source was peripheral blood mononuclear cells (PBMCs), collected when the disease was refractory, from a patient treated with antithyroid drugs. The rearrangement uses TRBV2 and TRBJ2-7, with 8 positions matching TRBD1. The TCR originated in a female donor with Graves disease. The CDR3 DNA reads TGTGCCAGCAGTACCGACAGGGGCGGCGAGCAGTACTTC. Encoded protein: CASSTDRGGEQYF.